These 7 T cell receptor beta chains share one sample of origin, sequenced in a study of blood T cell repertoires in COVID-19. Produced via immunoSEQ multiplex PCR; TCRdb's table is partial and in-frame only. The sample contains 150,000 to 200,000 clones, about 87% of which appear only once. Sequenced input: peripheral blood. Receptors originate from a man aged 18 to 35 with active or convalescent COVID-19.

The V call is TRBV4-1, the J call TRBJ2-5; TRBD1 or TRBD2 may be the D gene (5 bases each). The CDR3 consists of 14 residues. Germline assignment: CDR1 MGHRA and CDR2 YSYEKL. V lost 6 bases and J lost 4, with 15 bases in between. This CDR3 reads CASSQLGVGETQYF. CDR3 DNA: TGCGCCAGCAGTCAACTAGGGGTCGGAGAGACCCAGTACTTC.

The rearrangement joins TRBV12-5 to TRBJ1-1; D ambiguous. V was trimmed by 10 bases and J by 3 bases, leaving 12 bases between them. The CDR3 has 12 amino acids. CDR1 is LGHNT and CDR2 is FRNRAP in the germline V gene. For the CDR3, the DNA is TGTGCTACCTGGGGAGGGTACACTGAAGCTTTCTTT. This gives the protein CATWGGYTEAFF.

The chain employs TRBV6-2 or TRBV6-3 and TRBJ2-5, with TRBD1 as a possible D gene (5 bases). The V and J ends lost 2 bases and 2 bases respectively, with 9 bases between them. CDR1 is MNHEY, CDR2 SVGEGT, per germline. The CDR3 has 14 amino acids. The CDR3 DNA sequence: TGTGCCAGCAGTTACAGAGACAGTCAAGAGACCCAGTACTTC. It encodes CASSYRDSQETQYF.

The chain carries TRBV7-9 and TRBJ2-1; the match to TRBD1 covers 8 bases. From germline, CDR1 is SEHNR and CDR2 FQNEAQ (reference sequence). The CDR3 is 15 residues long. V shed 1 base and J 5 bases; nucleotides not matched to a gene: 4. The CDR3 bases are TGTGCCAGCAGCTTAGGGACAGGGTACGACAATGAGCAGTTCTTC. Protein product: CASSLGTGYDNEQFF.

The rearrangement joins TRBV6-5 to TRBJ2-7, with 14 bases aligning to TRBD2. The CDR3 is made up of 15 amino acids. V lost 6 bases, J lost 3 bases, and 4 bases stayed unmatched. The V gene's germline CDR1 is MNHEY and CDR2 SVGAGI. The CDR3 loop reads CASSRLAGGNYEQYV. The DNA of the CDR3 is TGTGCCAGCAGCCGACTAGCGGGGGGGAACTACGAGCAGTACGTC.

The J gene is TRBJ1-3, the V gene TRBV7-6; 7 bases fit TRBD1. V lost 1 base to trimming and J lost 7 bases; unmatched junction nucleotides: 10. The CDR3 consists of 16 residues. Germline V gene data show CDR1 as SGHVS and CDR2 as FNYEAQ. In nucleotides, the CDR3 is TGTGCCAGCAGCTTAGGGGGACAGTTCGAGGGTAACACCATATATTTT. This gives the protein CASSLGGQFEGNTIYF.

V is TRBV19 and J is TRBJ2-1, with TRBD2 matching over 12 bases. The germline CDR1 and CDR2 sequences are LNHDA and SQIVND (reference sequence). This CDR3 is built from 14 residues. With 6 bases clipped from V and 9 bases from J, the junction kept 6 bases outside the gene matches. The CDR3 region has the DNA TGTGCCAGTAGATCGGGACTAGCGGGCGGTGAGCAGTTCTTC. This encodes CASRSGLAGGEQFF.